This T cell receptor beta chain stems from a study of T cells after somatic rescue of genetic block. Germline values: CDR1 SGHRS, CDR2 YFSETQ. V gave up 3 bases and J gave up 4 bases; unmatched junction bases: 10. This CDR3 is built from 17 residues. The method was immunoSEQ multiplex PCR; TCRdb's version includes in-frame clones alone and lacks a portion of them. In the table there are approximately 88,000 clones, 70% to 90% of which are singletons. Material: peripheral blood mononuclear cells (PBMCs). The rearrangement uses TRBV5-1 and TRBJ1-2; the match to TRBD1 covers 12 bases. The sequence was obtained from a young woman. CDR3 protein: CASSSRPGQGAGYGYTF. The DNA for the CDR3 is TGCGCCAGCAGCTCTCGCCCGGGACAGGGGGCAGGCTATGGCTACACCTTC.